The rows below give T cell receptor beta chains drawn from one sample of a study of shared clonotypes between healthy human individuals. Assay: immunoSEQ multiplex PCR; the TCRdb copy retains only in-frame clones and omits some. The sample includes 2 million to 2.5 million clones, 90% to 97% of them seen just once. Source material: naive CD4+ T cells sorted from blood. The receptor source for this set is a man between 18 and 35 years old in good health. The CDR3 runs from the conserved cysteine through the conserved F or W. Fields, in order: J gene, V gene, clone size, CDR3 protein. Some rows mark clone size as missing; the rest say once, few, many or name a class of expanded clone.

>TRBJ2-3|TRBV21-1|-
CASRPRAVFERGVTDTQYF
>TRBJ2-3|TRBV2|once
CASNRQGLSSTDTQYF
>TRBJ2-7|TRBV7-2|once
CASSTGLARPQYF
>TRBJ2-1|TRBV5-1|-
CASTWRGRLFF
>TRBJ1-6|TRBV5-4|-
CASSLDLSTLHF
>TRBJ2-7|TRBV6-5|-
CASSYRYSRYEQYF
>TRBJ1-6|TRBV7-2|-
CASMDGNNSPLHF
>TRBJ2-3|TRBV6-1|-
CASSLTNTDTQYF
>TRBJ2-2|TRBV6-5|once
CASSYGVSRGTGELFF
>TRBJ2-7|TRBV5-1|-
CASSERWEGPYEQYF
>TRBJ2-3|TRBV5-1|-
CASRLPGADTQYF
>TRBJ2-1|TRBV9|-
CASSVDGAYYNEQFF
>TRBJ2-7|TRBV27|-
CASRHSGGALYEQYF
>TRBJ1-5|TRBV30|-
CAWSSVGWGQPQHF
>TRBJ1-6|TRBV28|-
CASSSPRGGMDSPLHF
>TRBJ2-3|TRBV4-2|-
CASSLETSGISTDTQYF
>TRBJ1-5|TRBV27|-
CASSLGTALNQPQHF
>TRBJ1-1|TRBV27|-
CASSLWDRGHTEAFF
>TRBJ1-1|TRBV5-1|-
CASRQGNTEAFF
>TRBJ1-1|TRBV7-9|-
CASNFHQGGLTAEAFF
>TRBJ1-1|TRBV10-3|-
CAISPREGLNTEAFF
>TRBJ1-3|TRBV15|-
CATSSGGAGNTIYF
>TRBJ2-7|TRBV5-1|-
CASSLGGGPTYEQYF
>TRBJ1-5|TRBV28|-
CGSALSNQPQHF
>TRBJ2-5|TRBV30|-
CAWALGALGQYF
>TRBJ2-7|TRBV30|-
CASQGPAYEQYF
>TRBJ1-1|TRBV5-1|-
CASSVWGPGEAFF
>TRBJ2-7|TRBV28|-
CASSSGGHEQYF
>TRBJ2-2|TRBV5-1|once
CASLGSSNTGELFF
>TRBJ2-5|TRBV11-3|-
CASSLGLNGGEETQYF
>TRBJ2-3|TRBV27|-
CASNSRTPATDTQYF
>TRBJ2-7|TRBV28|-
CASSPPTGAQYF
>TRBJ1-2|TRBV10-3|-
CAISESLRGGYTF
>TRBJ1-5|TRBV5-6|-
CASSLGGRVNQPQHF
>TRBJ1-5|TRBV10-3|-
CAISDRTSNQPQHF
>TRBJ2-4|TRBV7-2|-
CASSPAGTIRKYF
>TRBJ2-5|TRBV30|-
CAWSVSTPGRPGETQYF
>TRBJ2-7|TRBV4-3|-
CASSQDYPGFYEQYF
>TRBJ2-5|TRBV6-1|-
CASSLRDGQETQYF
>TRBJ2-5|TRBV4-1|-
CASSQEGGGNQETQYF
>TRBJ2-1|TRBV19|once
CASRRNSYNEQFF
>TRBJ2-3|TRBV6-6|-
CASSAGGKTDTQYF
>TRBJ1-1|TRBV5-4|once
CASSANPGSNTEAFF
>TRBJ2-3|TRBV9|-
CASSVSGGDGVTDTQYF
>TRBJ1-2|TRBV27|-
CATSPQLSNYGYTF
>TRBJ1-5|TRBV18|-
CASSLLPMGVYQPQHF
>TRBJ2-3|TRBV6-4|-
CASSRTSGGGTDTQYF
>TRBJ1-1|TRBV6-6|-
CASNYGIGNTEAFF
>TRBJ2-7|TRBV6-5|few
CASSYSKRSSYEQYF
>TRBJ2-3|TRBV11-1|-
CASSSVRGTDTQYF
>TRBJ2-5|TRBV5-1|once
CASSLGSVSGRVTQYF